This TCR beta chain emerged from a study of T cells in lung cancer brain metastases (dated by TCRdb to the late 2010s). In the study overall: Of the 20 patients, fewer than 18 had a history of tobacco use, with a median of around 41 pack-years. An average DNA integrity number of 3 to 4.5 was found in both primary and metastatic specimens, and no significant difference was detected between sites. Of the patients, around twelve were female and roughly nine were male, and their median age at first diagnosis was roughly 59 years. Of the approximately 21 patients, 15 to 18 received no interval therapy between resection of the primary and resection of the metastasis. The primary and brain metastasis specimens were acquired a median of roughly 350 days apart. A cohort of roughly 20 patients was included, from whom 40 specimens were contributed, with one primary lung lesion and one brain metastasis obtained from each patient. In this study, the TCR beta CDR3 repertoires of fully resected primary non-small cell lung cancers were compared with those of paired brain metastases. General study outcomes and caveats: Most clones were specific to a single lesion, and paired lesions overlapped only to a limited degree (mean Morisita index 0.23). DNA fragmentation in the FFPE samples may have kept the complete infiltrating T cell repertoire from being retrieved. Effects of preoperative corticosteroids on T cell infiltration in brain metastases could not be controlled. In brain metastases, the ten most abundant clones accounted for a significantly larger fraction of the repertoire than in primaries, a finding that suggests clonal expansion. Brain metastases contained significantly fewer unique productive clones than the paired primaries (median about 1,500 versus 4,500).

A few counts support this clone. This receptor's antigen is unknown. No qualities accompany the bases; no much larger clone lies one base away. CDR1 and CDR2, per the germline V gene, are SGHTA and FQGNSA. The CDR3 numbers 16 residues from cysteine through phenylalanine. Left in the record is the CDR3 DNA by itself, 48 bases read in frame from the first base. V loses 2 bases, J loses 6 bases, and the germline ends lie 17 bases apart. Between roughly 2 and 5 ug genomic DNA was input per sample, and equal DNA input was given to paired samples. TCR beta libraries were constructed with the immunoSEQ hsTCRbeta Kit, with multiplexed V and J gene primers used across two PCR steps. Pooled libraries, together with positive and negative controls, were sequenced on an Illumina MiSeq with a 100-cycle paired-end protocol. The original pipeline was this. Raw data were processed by the immunoSEQ vendor into normalized, annotated TCR beta repertoire reports. Richness was defined as unique clones by nucleotide sequence, with iChao1 and Efron-Thisted estimators extrapolating total richness. Paired lesions were characterized and compared using Pielou's evenness, Simpson's index, top-ten clone proportional abundance, and the Morisita overlap index. This immuneACCESS table, as held by TCRdb, lists in-frame sequences with V and J called but not all clones. Of the missing ones, under half trace to an unresolved V gene in checked studies; the others have no known cause. V, J and clone size are those of that table, while D and trimming were read from the DNA. Recorded for this sample are around 2,500 clones; more than 75% of them occurred a single time. The top ten constitute about 4.3% of the sample.

Resection was performed in the patients for synchronous oligometastatic disease or for delayed recurrence of a solitary brain metastasis. To avoid including cancers other than NSCLC, any patient with a history of multiple malignancies was excluded. Tumor areas were macrodissected from five deparaffinized roughly 10 um unstained sections under guidance from marked H&E slides. All specimens were fixed in formalin and embedded in paraffin (FFPE). The AllPrep DNA/RNA FFPE Kit was used to extract genomic DNA. This sequence originates from a woman in her fifties or sixties with non-small cell lung cancer. The sample taken for sequencing was tumor tissue from the primary lung tumor. Per the publication, the cell subset or site label means: primary lung cancer lesion. This chain joins TRBV7-2 to TRBJ2-1, with TRBD1 tentatively as D gene (6 bases match). The CDR3 region: CASSLWRQVGVNEQFF. In nucleotide form, the sequence is TGTGCCAGCAGCTTATGGCGACAGGTGGGGGTCAATGAGCAGTTCTTC.